Each of the 7 T cell receptor beta chains below was sequenced from the same sample in a study of T cell responses to AZD1222 COVID-19 vaccine. Libraries were prepared by immunoSEQ multiplex PCR; TCRdb keeps only in-frame clonotypes and omits some of them. The sample consists of some 60,000 clones, approximately 92% of them appearing once. Sample: peripheral blood, taken 28 days after the second AZD1222 dose. The receptors here all came from an adult who received the AZD1222 COVID-19 vaccine.

The chain links TRBV10-3 to TRBJ2-1; weak D call: TRBD1 (8 bases). Germline V CDR1 and CDR2: ENHRY, SYGVKD. V was clipped by 6 bases and J by 4 bases, with 19 bases between them. The CDR3 extends over 16 amino acids. The CDR3 DNA is TGTGCCATCAGGGATCCACAGGGGGAGGGGTACAATGAGCAGTTCTTC. It specifies CAIRDPQGEGYNEQFF.

The chain recombines TRBV13 with TRBJ1-1; 7 nucleotides agree with TRBD1. Trimming removed 0 bases from V and 7 bases from J; junction bases left unmatched: 11. This CDR3 is 16 amino acids long. Germline V CDR1 and CDR2: PRHDT, FYEKMQ (reference sequence). CDR3 nucleotide sequence: TGTGCCAGCAGCTTAGGCGAGGTGGCAGGGGGTGTTGAAGCTTTCTTT. Its translation is CASSLGEVAGGVEAFF.

This clone was detected once. The chain carries TRBV7-9 and TRBJ2-2, with 8 bases lining up with TRBD2. The CDR3 has 17 amino acids. From germline, CDR1 is SEHNR and CDR2 FQNEAQ (reference sequence). After removal of 4 bases from V and 0 bases from J, the junction contained 7 bases not matched to a gene. In nucleotides, the CDR3 is TGTGCCAGCAGCTCCGGGAGGGGCAGGCCGAACACCGGGGAGCTGTTTTTT. Translating it yields CASSSGRGRPNTGELFF. Together with reference TRBV7-9 and TRBJ2-2, the CDR3 gives the full variable domain: DTGVSQNPRHKITKRGQNVTFRCDPISEHNRLYWYRQTLGQGPEFLTYFQNEAQLEKSRLLSDRFSAERPKGSFSTLEIQRTEQGDSAMYLCASSSGRGRPNTGELFFGEGSRLTVL.

This chain uses TRBV27 with TRBJ2-7, with D perhaps assigned TRBD1 or TRBD2 (6 bases each). V was clipped by 0 bases and J by 4 bases, with 13 bases between them. The CDR3 is 15 amino acids. Germline loops: CDR1 MNHEY, CDR2 SMNVEV (reference sequence). CDR3 sequence reads: CASSLSAGEEYEQYF. For the CDR3, the DNA is TGTGCCAGCAGTTTATCTGCAGGGGAGGAGTACGAGCAGTACTTC.

Written as DNA, the CDR3 is TGCGCCAGCAGTGAGAGGGCCGGAGCGGACTATGGCTACACCTTC. Protein: CASSERAGADYGYTF. V and J are TRBV10-2 and TRBJ1-2; D uncertain. Trimming shortened V by 2 bases and J by 3 bases, and 13 bases separated the two germline ends. The CDR3 extends over 15 amino acids. Germline CDR1 and CDR2: WSHSY and SAAADI.

The rearrangement links TRBV3-1 (or the pseudogene TRBV3-2) to TRBJ1-2; possible D gene TRBD1, 5 bases. The V and J ends lost 4 bases and 3 bases respectively, with 15 bases between them. Germline V CDR1 and CDR2: LGHDT, YNNKEL (reference sequence). The CDR3 is 15 residues long. CDR3 DNA: TGTGCCAGCAGCCTAGGGGTTTGGCAGGACTATGGCTACACCTTC. Its translation is CASSLGVWQDYGYTF.

CDR3 region: CASAGRNSGNTIYF. Written as DNA, the CDR3 is TGCGCCAGCGCGGGACGGAACTCTGGAAACACCATATATTTT. The chain carries TRBV4-1 and TRBJ1-3; possible D gene TRBD1, 5 bases. Between the trimmed V and J ends, which lost 8 bases and 0 bases, there was a span of 11 bases. From germline, CDR1 is MGHRA and CDR2 YSYEKL. The CDR3 consists of 14 residues.